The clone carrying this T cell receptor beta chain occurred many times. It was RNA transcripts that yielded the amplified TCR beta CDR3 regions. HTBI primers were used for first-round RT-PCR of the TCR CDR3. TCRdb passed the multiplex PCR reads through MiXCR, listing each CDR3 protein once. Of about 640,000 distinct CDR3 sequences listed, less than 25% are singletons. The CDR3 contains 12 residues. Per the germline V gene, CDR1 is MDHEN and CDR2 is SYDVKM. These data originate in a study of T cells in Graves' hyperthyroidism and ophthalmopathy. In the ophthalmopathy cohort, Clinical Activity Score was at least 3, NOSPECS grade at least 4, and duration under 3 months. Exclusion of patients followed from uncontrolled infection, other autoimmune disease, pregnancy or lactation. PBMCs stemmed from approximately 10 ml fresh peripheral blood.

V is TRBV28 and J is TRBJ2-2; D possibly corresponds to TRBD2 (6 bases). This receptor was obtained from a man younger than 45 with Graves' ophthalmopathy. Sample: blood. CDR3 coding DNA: TGTGCAGGAAAGGCGGGGACCGGGGAGCTGTTTTTT. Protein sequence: CAGKAGTGELFF.